The present entry profiles one T cell receptor beta chain with its context. Its matching antigen is unknown. Trimming shortened V by 1 base and J by 2 bases, and 5 bases separated the two germline ends. CDR3 length: 14 residues. Germline-derived CDR1 and CDR2 are SGHVS and FNYEAQ. Assay used: immunoSEQ multiplex PCR; TCRdb lists only in-frame clones, some missing. The repertoire holds roughly 32,000 clones, roughly 81% seen once, with 20% in the top ten. The sampling schedule covered blood at baseline, cycle 4 day 1, and cycle 7 day 1. The entry originates in a study of OX40 agonist ivuxolimab in advanced cancers. Study-wide results and caveats: CD4+ and CD8+ T cells in blood underwent clonal expansion by week 6 at 0.1 to 3.0 mg/kg.

The J gene is TRBJ2-2, the V gene TRBV7-6; D ambiguous. The receptor was isolated from an adult with an advanced solid tumor such as melanoma, head and neck, liver or kidney cancer. Sequenced here: CD4+ or CD8+ T cells sorted from blood, sampled in a trial of the OX40 agonist ivuxolimab. Here the CDR3 reads CASSLGQNTGELFF. In DNA form, the CDR3 reads TGTGCCAGCAGCTTAGGTCAAAACACCGGGGAGCTGTTTTTT.